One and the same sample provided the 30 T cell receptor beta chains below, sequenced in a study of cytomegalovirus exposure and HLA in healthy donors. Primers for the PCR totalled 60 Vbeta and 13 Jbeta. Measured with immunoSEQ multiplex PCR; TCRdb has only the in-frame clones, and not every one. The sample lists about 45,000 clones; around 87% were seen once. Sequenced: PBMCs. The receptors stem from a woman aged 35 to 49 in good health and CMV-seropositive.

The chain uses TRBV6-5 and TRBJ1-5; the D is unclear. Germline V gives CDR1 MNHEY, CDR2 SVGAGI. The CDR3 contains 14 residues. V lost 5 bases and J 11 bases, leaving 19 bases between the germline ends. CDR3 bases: TGTGCCAGCAGTCCCGGACCTGGGCCGGGAGCCCAGCATTTT. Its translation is CASSPGPGPGAQHF.

CDR3 loop: CASSSGNQETQYF. DNA for the CDR3: TGTGCCAGCTCATCCGGGAACCAAGAGACCCAGTACTTC. V usage is TRBV18 and J usage is TRBJ2-5, with a possible D match to TRBD2 (5 bases). The CDR3 runs to 13 residues. Trimming took 5 bases from V and 0 from J, leaving 7 bases between them. Germline CDR1 reads KGHSH; CDR2 reads LQKENI.

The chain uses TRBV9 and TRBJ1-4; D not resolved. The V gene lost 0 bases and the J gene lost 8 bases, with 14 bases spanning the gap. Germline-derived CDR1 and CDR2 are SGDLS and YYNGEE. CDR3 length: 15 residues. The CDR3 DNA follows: TGTGCCAGCAGCGTAGCGGACGGACTACGCGAAAAACTGTTTTTT. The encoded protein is CASSVADGLREKLFF.

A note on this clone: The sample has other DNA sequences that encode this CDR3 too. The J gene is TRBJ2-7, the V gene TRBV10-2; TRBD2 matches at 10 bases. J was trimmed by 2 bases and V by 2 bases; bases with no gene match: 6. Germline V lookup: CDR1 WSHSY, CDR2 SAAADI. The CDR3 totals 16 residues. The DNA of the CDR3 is TGCGCCAGCAGTGAGCCGGGACTAGCGAGTCCCTACGAGCAGTACTTC. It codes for CASSEPGLASPYEQYF.

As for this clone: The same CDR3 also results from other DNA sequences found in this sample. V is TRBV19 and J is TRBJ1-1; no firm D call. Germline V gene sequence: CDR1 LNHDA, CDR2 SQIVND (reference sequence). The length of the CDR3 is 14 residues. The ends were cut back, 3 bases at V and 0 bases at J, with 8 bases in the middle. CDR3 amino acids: CASSISDMNTEAFF. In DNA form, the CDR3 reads TGTGCCAGTAGTATCAGTGATATGAACACTGAAGCTTTCTTT.

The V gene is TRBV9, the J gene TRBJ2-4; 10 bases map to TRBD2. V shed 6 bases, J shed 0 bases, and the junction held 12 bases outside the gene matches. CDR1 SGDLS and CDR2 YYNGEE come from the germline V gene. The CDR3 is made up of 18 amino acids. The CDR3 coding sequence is TGTGCCAGCACCCAGGGCCTAGCGGGAGCCCTAGCCAAAAACATTCAGTACTTC. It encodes CASTQGLAGALAKNIQYF. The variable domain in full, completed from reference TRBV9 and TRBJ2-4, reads DSGVTQTPKHLITATGQRVTLRCSPRSGDLSVYWYQQSLDQGLQFLIQYYNGEERAKGNILERFSAQQFPDLHSELNLSSLELGDSALYFCASTQGLAGALAKNIQYFGAGTRLSVL.

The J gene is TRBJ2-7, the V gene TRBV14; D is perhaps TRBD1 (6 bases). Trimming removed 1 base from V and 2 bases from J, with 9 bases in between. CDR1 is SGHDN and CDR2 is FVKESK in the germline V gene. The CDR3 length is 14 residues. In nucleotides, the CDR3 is TGTGCCAGCAGCCAAGTAACAGGGACCTACGAGCAGTACTTC. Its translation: CASSQVTGTYEQYF.

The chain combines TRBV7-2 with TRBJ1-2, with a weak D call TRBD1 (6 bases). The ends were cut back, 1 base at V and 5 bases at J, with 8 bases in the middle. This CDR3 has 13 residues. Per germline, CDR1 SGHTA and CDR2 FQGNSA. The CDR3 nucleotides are TGTGCCAGCAGCTTAGACAGGGAGTATGGCTACACCTTC. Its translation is CASSLDREYGYTF. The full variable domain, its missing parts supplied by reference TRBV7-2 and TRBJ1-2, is GAGVSQSPSNKVTEKGKDVELRCDPISGHTALYWYRQSLGQGLEFLIYFQGNSAPDKSGLPSDRFSAERTGGSVSTLTIQRTQQEDSAVYLCASSLDREYGYTFGSGTRLTVV.

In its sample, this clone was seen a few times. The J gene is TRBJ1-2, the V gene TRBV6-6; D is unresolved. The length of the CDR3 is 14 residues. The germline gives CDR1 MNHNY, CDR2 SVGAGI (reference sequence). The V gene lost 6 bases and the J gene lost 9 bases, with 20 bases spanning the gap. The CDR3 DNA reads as TGTGCCAGCAGCTGGAGGGAGGAGGTGGGGAGCTACACCTTC. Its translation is CASSWREEVGSYTF.

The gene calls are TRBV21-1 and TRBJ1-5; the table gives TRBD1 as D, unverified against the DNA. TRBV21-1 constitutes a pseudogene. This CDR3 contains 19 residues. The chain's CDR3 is CASSKEKDRAQNSNQPQHF. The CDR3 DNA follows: TGTGCCAGCAGCAAAGAGAAGGACAGGGCGCAAAATAGCAATCAGCCCCAGCATTTT.

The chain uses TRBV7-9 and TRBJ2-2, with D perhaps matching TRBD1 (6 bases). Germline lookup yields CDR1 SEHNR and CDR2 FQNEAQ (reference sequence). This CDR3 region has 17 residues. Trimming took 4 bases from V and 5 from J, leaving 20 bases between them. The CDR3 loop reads CASSSIQGWSGTGELFF. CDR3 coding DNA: TGTGCCAGCAGCTCAATACAGGGTTGGTCGGGGACCGGGGAGCTGTTTTTT.

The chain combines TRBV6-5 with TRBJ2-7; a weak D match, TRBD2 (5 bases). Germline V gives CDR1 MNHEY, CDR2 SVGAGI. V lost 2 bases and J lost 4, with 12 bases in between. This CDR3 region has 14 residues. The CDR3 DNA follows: TGTGCCAGCAGTTACGTTGGAGGCGGTTACGAGCAGTACTTC. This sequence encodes CASSYVGGGYEQYF.

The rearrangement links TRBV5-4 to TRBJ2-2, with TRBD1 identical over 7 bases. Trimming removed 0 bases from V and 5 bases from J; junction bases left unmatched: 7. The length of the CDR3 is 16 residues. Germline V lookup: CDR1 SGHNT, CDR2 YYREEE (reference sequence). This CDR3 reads CASSLESGQKTGELFF. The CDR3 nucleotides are TGTGCCAGCAGCTTGGAATCGGGACAGAAAACCGGGGAGCTGTTTTTT.

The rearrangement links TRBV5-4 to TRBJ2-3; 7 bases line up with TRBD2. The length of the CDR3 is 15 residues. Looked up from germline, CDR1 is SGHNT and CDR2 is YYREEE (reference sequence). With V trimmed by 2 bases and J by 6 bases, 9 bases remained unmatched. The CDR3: CASSFGGTLSDTQYF. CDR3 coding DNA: TGTGCCAGCAGCTTCGGGGGGACTCTCTCCGATACGCAGTATTTT.

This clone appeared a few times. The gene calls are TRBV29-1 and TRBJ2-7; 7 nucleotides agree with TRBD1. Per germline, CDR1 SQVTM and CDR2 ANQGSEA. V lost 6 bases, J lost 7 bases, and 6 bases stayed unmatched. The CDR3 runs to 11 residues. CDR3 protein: CSVRRGWEQYF. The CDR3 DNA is TGCAGCGTGCGCAGGGGGTGGGAGCAGTACTTC.

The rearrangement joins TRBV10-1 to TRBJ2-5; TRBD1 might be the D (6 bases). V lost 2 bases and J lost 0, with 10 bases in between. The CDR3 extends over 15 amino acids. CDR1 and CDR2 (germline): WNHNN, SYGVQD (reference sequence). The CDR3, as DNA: TGCGCCAGCAGTGAGGAGGACAGCTACCAAGAGACCCAGTACTTC. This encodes CASSEEDSYQETQYF.

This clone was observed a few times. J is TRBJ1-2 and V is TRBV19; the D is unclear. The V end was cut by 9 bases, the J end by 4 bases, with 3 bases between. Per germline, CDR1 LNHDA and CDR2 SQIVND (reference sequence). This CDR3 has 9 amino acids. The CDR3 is CARAYGYTF. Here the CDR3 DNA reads TGTGCCAGAGCCTATGGCTACACCTTC.

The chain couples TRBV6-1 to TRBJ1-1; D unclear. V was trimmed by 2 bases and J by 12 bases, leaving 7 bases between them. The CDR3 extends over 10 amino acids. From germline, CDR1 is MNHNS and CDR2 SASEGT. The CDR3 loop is CASSESKPFF. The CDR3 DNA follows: TGTGCCAGCAGTGAAAGCAAGCCTTTCTTT.

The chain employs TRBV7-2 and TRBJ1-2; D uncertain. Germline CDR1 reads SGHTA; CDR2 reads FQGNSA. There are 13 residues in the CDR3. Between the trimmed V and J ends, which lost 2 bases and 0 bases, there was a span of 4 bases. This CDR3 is CASSLRANYGYTF. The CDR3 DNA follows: TGTGCCAGCAGCTTACGGGCTAACTATGGCTACACCTTC.

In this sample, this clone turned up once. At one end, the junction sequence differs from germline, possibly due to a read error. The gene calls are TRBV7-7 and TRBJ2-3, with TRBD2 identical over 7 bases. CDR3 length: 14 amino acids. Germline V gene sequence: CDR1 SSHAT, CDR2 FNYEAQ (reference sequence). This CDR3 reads CASSRRDYTDTQYF. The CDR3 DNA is TGTGCTAGCAGCCGCCGGGACTACACAGATACGCAGTATTTT.

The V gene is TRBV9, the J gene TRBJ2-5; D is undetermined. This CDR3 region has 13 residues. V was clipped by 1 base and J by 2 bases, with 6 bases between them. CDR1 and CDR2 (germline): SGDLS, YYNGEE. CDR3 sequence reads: CASSVSPQETQYF. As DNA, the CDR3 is TGTGCCAGCAGCGTAAGCCCTCAAGAGACCCAGTACTTC.

In DNA form, the CDR3 reads TGTGCCACCCTTCAGGATCCGTCGGGCTACACCTTC. It specifies CATLQDPSGYTF. V usage is TRBV28 and J usage is TRBJ1-2; no definite D call. Germline V lookup: CDR1 MDHEN, CDR2 SYDVKM. CDR3 length: 12 residues. V dropped 10 bases and J dropped 8 bases, with 17 bases sitting between them.

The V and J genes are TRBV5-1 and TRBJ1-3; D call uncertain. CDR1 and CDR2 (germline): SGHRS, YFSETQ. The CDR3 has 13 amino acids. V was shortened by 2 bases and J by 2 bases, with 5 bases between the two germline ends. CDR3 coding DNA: TGCGCCAGCAGCTTCGGGGCTGGAAACACCATATATTTT. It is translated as CASSFGAGNTIYF.

CDR3 DNA sequence: TGTGCCAGCAGCTTAGAGGGTTACAGGGGAACCTATGGCTACACCTTC. It yields the protein CASSLEGYRGTYGYTF. The V call is TRBV11-2, the J call TRBJ1-2; 7 bases match TRBD1. The V segment lost 0 bases and the J segment 4 bases; nucleotides outside the gene matches: 8. This CDR3 comprises 16 residues. CDR1 SGHAT and CDR2 FQNNGV come from the germline V gene.

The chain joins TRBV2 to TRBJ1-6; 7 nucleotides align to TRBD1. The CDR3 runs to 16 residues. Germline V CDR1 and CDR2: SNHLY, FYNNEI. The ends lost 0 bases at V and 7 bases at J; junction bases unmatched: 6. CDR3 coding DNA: TGTGCCAGCAGTGAAGCGCGGCAGGGGGTAAATTCACCCCTCCACTTT. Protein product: CASSEARQGVNSPLHF.

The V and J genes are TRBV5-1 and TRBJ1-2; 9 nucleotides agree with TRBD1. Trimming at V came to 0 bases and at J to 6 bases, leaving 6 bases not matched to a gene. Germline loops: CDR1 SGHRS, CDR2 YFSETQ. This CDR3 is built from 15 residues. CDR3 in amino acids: CASSLVSTGGDGYTF. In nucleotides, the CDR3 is TGCGCCAGCAGCTTGGTTTCGACAGGGGGAGATGGCTACACCTTC.

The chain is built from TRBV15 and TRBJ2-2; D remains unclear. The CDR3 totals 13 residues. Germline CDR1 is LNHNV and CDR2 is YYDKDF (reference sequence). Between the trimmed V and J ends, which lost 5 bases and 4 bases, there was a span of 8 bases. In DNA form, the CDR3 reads TGTGCCACCAGCTTCATGGCCACCGGGGAGCTGTTTTTT. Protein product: CATSFMATGELFF.

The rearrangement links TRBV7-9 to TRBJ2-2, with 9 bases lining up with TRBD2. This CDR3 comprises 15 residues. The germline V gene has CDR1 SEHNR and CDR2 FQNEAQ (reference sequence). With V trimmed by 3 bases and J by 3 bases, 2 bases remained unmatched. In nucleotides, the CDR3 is TGTGCCAGCAGCTTCGTAGCGGGGGACACCGGGGAGCTGTTTTTT. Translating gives CASSFVAGDTGELFF.

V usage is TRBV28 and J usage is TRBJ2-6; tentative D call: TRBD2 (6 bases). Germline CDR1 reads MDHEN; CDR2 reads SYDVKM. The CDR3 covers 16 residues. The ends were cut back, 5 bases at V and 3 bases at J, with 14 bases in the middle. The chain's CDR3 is CASSLPGAGGANVLTF. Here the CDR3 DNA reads TGTGCCAGCAGTCTCCCGGGAGCAGGTGGGGCCAACGTCCTGACTTTC.

The CDR3 DNA reads as TGTGCCAGCAGCCCTCTCAGGGGGAAGACAGATACGCAGTATTTT. This sequence encodes CASSPLRGKTDTQYF. The rearrangement uses TRBV11-2 and TRBJ2-3; 7 bases line up with TRBD1. Trimming took 5 bases from V and 3 from J; bases not matched to a gene: 8. The germline V gene has CDR1 SGHAT and CDR2 FQNNGV. This CDR3 is built from 15 residues.